These 32 T cell receptor beta chains originate from one sample sequenced in a study of control samples from healthy donors and cancer patients. The assay was immunoSEQ multiplex PCR, and TCRdb's table has in-frame clones only and misses some. The table has roughly 120,000 clones, 70% to 90% seen once; the top ten hold roughly 3.7%. The sample was PBMCs. These receptors came from a woman aged 55-69 years with lung cancer.

The CDR3 protein is CAWTGSGNTIYF. CDR3 DNA sequence: TGTGCCTGGACGGGCTCTGGAAACACCATATATTTT. The chain employs TRBV30 and TRBJ1-3, with D unclear. Germline loops: CDR1 GTSNPN, CDR2 SVGIG (reference sequence). Trimming took 4 bases from V and 0 from J, leaving 4 bases between them. The CDR3 sequence is 12 residues long.

The genes are TRBV19 and TRBJ2-1, with a weak D call TRBD1 (5 bases). This CDR3 is 12 amino acids long. The V end was cut by 0 bases, the J end by 10 bases, with 7 bases between. Germline CDR1 LNHDA, CDR2 SQIVND (reference sequence). The CDR3 spells CASSIEGAEQFF. The DNA for the CDR3 is TGTGCCAGTAGTATAGAAGGGGCGGAGCAGTTCTTC. The variable domain in full, completed from reference TRBV19 and TRBJ2-1, reads DGGITQSPKYLFRKEGQNVTLSCEQNLNHDAMYWYRQDPGQGLRLIYYSQIVNDFQKGDIAEGYSVSREKKESFPLTVTSAQKNPTAFYLCASSIEGAEQFFGPGTRLTVL.

The chain couples TRBV2 to TRBJ1-1, with D tentatively TRBD1 (5 bases). The V end was cut by 10 bases, the J end by 0 bases, with 15 bases between. This CDR3 spans 14 amino acids. CDR1 SNHLY and CDR2 FYNNEI come from the germline V gene. The CDR3 sequence is CAINEGRMNTEAFF. The CDR3 DNA reads as TGTGCCATTAACGAGGGGCGTATGAACACTGAAGCTTTCTTT. Drawing the rest from reference TRBV2 and TRBJ1-1, the complete variable domain is EPEVTQTPSHQVTQMGQEVILRCVPISNHLYFYWYRQILGQKVEFLVSFYNNEISEKSEIFDDQFSVERPDGSNFTLKIRSTKLEDSAMYFCAINEGRMNTEAFFGQGTRLTVV.

In DNA, the CDR3 is TGTGCCAGCAGCCAGGGACAGGGAAAAACCGGGGAGCTGTTTTTT. This codes for CASSQGQGKTGELFF. The chain is built from TRBV14 and TRBJ2-2, with TRBD1 identical over 9 bases. CDR1 and CDR2 (germline): SGHDN, FVKESK. The length of the CDR3 is 15 residues. Unmatched junction bases numbered 4, after V lost 3 bases and J lost 5 bases.

DNA of the CDR3: TGTGCCAGCAGTTCCCCGGCAGGGTATGGCTACACCTTC. Residues: CASSSPAGYGYTF. This sequence joins TRBV12-3 or TRBV12-4 and TRBJ1-2; TRBD1 might be the D (5 bases). The V end lost 4 bases, the J end lost 5 bases, and 11 bases lay between the germline ends. The CDR3 contains 13 residues.

The V call is TRBV5-1, the J call TRBJ2-5; TRBD1 matches at 8 bases. V shed 2 bases, J shed 3 bases, and the junction held 6 bases outside the gene matches. This CDR3 has 15 amino acids. The germline V gene has CDR1 SGHRS and CDR2 YFSETQ. CDR3 DNA sequence: TGCGCCAGCAGCTTAAGGACAGGGCGGGAAGAGACCCAGTACTTC. Amino acid sequence: CASSLRTGREETQYF.

This chain connects TRBV5-1 to TRBJ2-7; 9 nucleotides line up with TRBD2. This CDR3 has 14 residues. J was trimmed by 6 bases and V by 4 bases; bases with no gene match: 8. CDR1 SGHRS and CDR2 YFSETQ come from the germline V gene. The CDR3 sequence: CASSQKAGGGEQYF. CDR3 in DNA: TGCGCCAGCAGCCAGAAAGCGGGGGGCGGCGAGCAGTACTTC.

This rearrangement joins TRBV30 to TRBJ1-1; D perhaps matches TRBD1 (6 bases). Between the trimmed V and J ends, which lost 3 bases and 3 bases, there was a span of 17 bases. This CDR3 is built from 15 residues. Germline lookup yields CDR1 GTSNPN and CDR2 SVGIG (reference sequence). Here the CDR3 DNA reads TGTGCCTGGAGCGTTTGGCATCCAGGGGACACTGAAGCTTTCTTT. It yields the protein CAWSVWHPGDTEAFF.

The chain links TRBV19 to TRBJ1-3; 7 bases line up with TRBD1. V gave up 3 bases and J gave up 0 bases; unmatched junction bases: 8. The CDR3 is 17 residues long. Germline values: CDR1 LNHDA, CDR2 SQIVND (reference sequence). CDR3 sequence (DNA): TGTGCCAGTAGTATCAGGGACAGAGCTCGCTCTGGAAACACCATATATTTT. Translated: CASSIRDRARSGNTIYF.

This clone was found a few times. The chain employs TRBV19 and TRBJ2-2; no firm D call. The CDR3 has 14 residues. Germline CDR1 LNHDA, CDR2 SQIVND (reference sequence). The V end lost 3 bases, the J end lost 0 bases, and 5 bases lay between the germline ends. The CDR3 reads CASSILTNTGELFF. CDR3 in DNA: TGTGCCAGTAGTATTCTTACGAACACCGGGGAGCTGTTTTTT.

The chain has TRBV7-6 and TRBJ2-2, with a weak D call TRBD2 (6 bases). In germline, CDR1 is SGHVS, CDR2 FNYEAQ. The V end lost 0 bases, the J end lost 4 bases, and 9 bases lay between the germline ends. This CDR3 is 15 amino acids long. CDR3 nucleotide sequence: TGTGCCAGCAGCTTAGCCCAAGCGGGCACCGGGGAGCTGTTTTTT. Protein: CASSLAQAGTGELFF.

The rearrangement joins TRBV5-1 to TRBJ1-2, with D unresolved. V lost 0 bases and J lost 0, with 9 bases in between. In germline, CDR1 is SGHRS, CDR2 YFSETQ. The CDR3 sequence is 15 residues long. The CDR3 nucleotides read TGCGCCAGCAGCTTGGATAGGCCGGCTAACTATGGCTACACCTTC. Translated: CASSLDRPANYGYTF.

The chain uses TRBV5-6 and TRBJ1-4; 9 bases are a match to TRBD1. J gave up 0 bases and V 4 bases, and 13 bases lay outside the gene matches. The CDR3 totals 19 residues. Germline V gene data show CDR1 as SGHDT and CDR2 as YYEEEE. DNA for the CDR3: TGTGCCAGCAGCCCGAGCGGACAGGGGCTTTCTGCAACTAATGAAAAACTGTTTTTT. This encodes CASSPSGQGLSATNEKLFF. Full variable domain (rest looked up from reference TRBV5-6 and TRBJ1-4): DAGVTQSPTHLIKTRGQQVTLRCSPKSGHDTVSWYQQALGQGPQFIFQYYEEEERQRGNFPDRFSGHQFPNYSSELNVNALLLGDSALYLCASSPSGQGLSATNEKLFFGSGTQLSVL.

For the CDR3, the DNA is TGTGCCAGCAGCTTAGCGCTTGGCTTTAGAGAGACCCAGTACTTC. The encoded protein is CASSLALGFRETQYF. V is TRBV7-6 and J is TRBJ2-5; D is undetermined. The CDR3 sequence is 15 residues long. Germline CDR1 reads SGHVS; CDR2 reads FNYEAQ. Trimming removed 0 bases at V and 4 bases at J, with 12 bases between.

The V call is TRBV19, the J call TRBJ2-4, with 8 bases identical to TRBD1. The CDR3 is 17 residues long. With 6 bases clipped from V and 2 bases from J, the junction kept 12 bases outside the gene matches. Germline V gives CDR1 LNHDA, CDR2 SQIVND (reference sequence). The CDR3 nucleotides are TGTGCCAGTAGCGATAACGGGACAGGAAGGTCCAAAAACATTCAGTACTTC. Translated: CASSDNGTGRSKNIQYF.

The J gene is TRBJ2-5, the V gene TRBV7-2; D is perhaps TRBD2 (5 bases). This CDR3 region has 15 residues. Trimming shortened V by 1 base and J by 5 bases, and 14 bases separated the two germline ends. Germline values: CDR1 SGHTA, CDR2 FQGNSA. The CDR3 spells CASSLVGSTGETQYF. CDR3 nucleotides: TGTGCCAGCAGCTTAGTGGGGAGTACGGGGGAGACCCAGTACTTC.

The chain is built from TRBV2 and TRBJ1-1, with no clear D. V lost 7 bases and J lost 4, with 13 bases in between. Per the germline V gene, CDR1 is SNHLY and CDR2 is FYNNEI. The CDR3 totals 13 residues. The DNA of the CDR3 is TGTGCCAGCAAGGATTGGCACCGCACTGAAGCTTTCTTT. Its protein product is CASKDWHRTEAFF. Supplemented by reference TRBV2 and TRBJ1-1, the full variable domain reads EPEVTQTPSHQVTQMGQEVILRCVPISNHLYFYWYRQILGQKVEFLVSFYNNEISEKSEIFDDQFSVERPDGSNFTLKIRSTKLEDSAMYFCASKDWHRTEAFFGQGTRLTVV.

The CDR3 loop reads CASSYPGQGASGGASTDTQYF. The DNA of the CDR3 is TGTGCCAGCAGTTATCCCGGACAGGGTGCTAGCGGGGGTGCTAGCACAGATACGCAGTATTTT. The chain has TRBV6-2 or TRBV6-3 and TRBJ2-3; 10 bases are a match to TRBD2. From germline, CDR1 is MNHEY and CDR2 SVGEGT. The ends lost 3 bases at V and 0 bases at J; junction bases unmatched: 18. The CDR3 sequence is 21 residues long.

This clone was observed once. This chain joins TRBV24-1 and TRBJ2-1, with a possible D match to TRBD2 (5 bases). V lost 2 bases and J 6 bases, leaving 13 bases between the germline ends. There are 15 residues in the CDR3. From germline, CDR1 is KGHDR and CDR2 SFDVKD. The CDR3 region is CATSDSGINGNEQFF. DNA of the CDR3: TGTGCCACCAGTGATTCCGGGATCAACGGCAATGAGCAGTTCTTC.

To note about this clone: The same CDR3 also results from other DNA sequences found in this sample. The chain is built from TRBV12-3 or TRBV12-4 and TRBJ1-2, with no clear D. The V end was cut by 6 bases, the J end by 2 bases, with 7 bases between. CDR3 length: 12 amino acids. DNA of the CDR3: TGTGCCAGCAGCTCCGACAACTATGGCTACACCTTC. This encodes CASSSDNYGYTF.

This clone has a single count. This CDR3 is CASSLSLFDGKLFF. CDR3 DNA sequence: TGTGCCAGCAGCTTGAGTTTGTTTGACGGAAAACTGTTTTTT. The gene calls are TRBV11-1 and TRBJ1-4; no definite D call. The CDR3 has 14 residues. Germline V gene sequence: CDR1 SGHAT, CDR2 FQDESV (reference sequence). With 3 bases removed from V and 10 bases from J, the gap between germline ends came to 15 bases. The whole variable domain, filled in from reference TRBV11-1 and TRBJ1-4, reads EAEVAQSPRYKITEKSQAVAFWCDPISGHATLYWYRQILGQGPELLVQFQDESVVDDSQLPKDRFSAERLKGVDSTLKIQPAELGDSAMYLCASSLSLFDGKLFFGSGTQLSVL.

J is TRBJ1-5 and V is TRBV2; TRBD1 matches at 7 bases. There are 13 residues in the CDR3. V was clipped by 6 bases and J by 2 bases; unmatched bases: 1. Germline CDR1 reads SNHLY; CDR2 reads FYNNEI. In DNA form, the CDR3 reads TGTGCCAGCAGCCAGGGGGGCAATCAGCCCCAGCATTTT. Amino acid sequence: CASSQGGNQPQHF.

This chain uses TRBV7-3 with TRBJ2-1; 7 nucleotides align to TRBD1. CDR1 and CDR2 (germline): SGHTA, FQGTGA. J gave up 5 bases and V 3 bases, and 4 bases lay outside the gene matches. This CDR3 contains 14 residues. DNA for the CDR3: TGTGCCAGCAGCTTGGGACAGACTAACAATGAGCAGTTCTTC. Translation: CASSLGQTNNEQFF.

This clone was picked up a small number of times. V and J are TRBV30 and TRBJ1-1; 7 nucleotides line up with TRBD1. Germline assignment: CDR1 GTSNPN and CDR2 SVGIG (reference sequence). Germline trimming cut 3 bases from V and 4 bases from J; bases unmatched to any gene: 8. There are 14 residues in the CDR3. The CDR3 coding sequence is TGTGCCTGGAGCGACAGGGTACTCGGCACTGAAGCTTTCTTT. Its translation is CAWSDRVLGTEAFF.

This clone was seen only once. The chain has TRBV11-2 and TRBJ1-4; no definite D call. Per germline, CDR1 SGHAT and CDR2 FQNNGV. The CDR3 extends over 19 amino acids. The V end lost 0 bases, the J end lost 0 bases, and 17 bases lay between the germline ends. The CDR3 reads CASSLDYTGYQATNEKLFF. The CDR3 coding sequence is TGTGCCAGCAGCTTAGACTACACCGGCTATCAAGCAACTAATGAAAAACTGTTTTTT.

The rearrangement links TRBV7-2 to TRBJ2-5; 15 bases map to TRBD2. Germline lookup yields CDR1 SGHTA and CDR2 FQGNSA. The CDR3 totals 16 residues. The J segment lost 1 base and the V segment lost 5 bases, leaving 2 bases of the junction unmatched. Here the CDR3 reads CASSPGLAGGQETQYF. The CDR3 coding sequence is TGTGCCAGCAGCCCGGGACTAGCGGGAGGCCAAGAGACCCAGTACTTC.

V gene TRBV18 combines with J gene TRBJ2-1, with no clear D. Trimming removed 3 bases at V and 8 bases at J, with 5 bases between. Per the germline V gene, CDR1 is KGHSH and CDR2 is LQKENI. The CDR3 runs to 11 residues. CDR3 coding DNA: TGTGCCAGCTCACCGGCGGATGAGCAGTTCTTC. Its protein is CASSPADEQFF.

This chain joins TRBV5-1 and TRBJ1-1; D remains ambiguous. The germline V gene has CDR1 SGHRS and CDR2 YFSETQ. The CDR3 is 15 residues long. The V and J ends lost 4 bases and 0 bases respectively, with 13 bases between them. The DNA for the CDR3 is TGCGCCAGCAGCCCAAACACGGTCATGAACACTGAAGCTTTCTTT. Translating it yields CASSPNTVMNTEAFF.

The rearrangement joins TRBV7-9 to TRBJ2-3; D is possibly TRBD1 (5 bases). Germline values: CDR1 SEHNR, CDR2 FQNEAQ (reference sequence). Trimming pared 2 bases from V and 5 bases from J, leaving 8 bases between. This CDR3 region has 13 residues. The CDR3 nucleotides are TGTGCCAGCAGCTTAAGTAGGGGAGATACGCAGTATTTT. Translated, it gives CASSLSRGDTQYF.

This clone has only one observation. CDR3 DNA: TGTGCCAGCAGTTTTTCGGGACAGGGAAATGAAAAACTGTTTTTT. Translating gives CASSFSGQGNEKLFF. V is TRBV27 and J is TRBJ1-4, with 9 bases lining up with TRBD1. Germline values: CDR1 MNHEY, CDR2 SMNVEV (reference sequence). Trimming cost V 3 bases and J 5 bases; bases outside gene matches: 4. The CDR3 is made up of 15 amino acids.

This rearrangement joins TRBV4-3 to TRBJ2-7; TRBD1 matches at 9 bases. Trimming at V came to 0 bases and at J to 3 bases, leaving 12 bases not matched to a gene. Looked up from germline, CDR1 is LGHNA and CDR2 is YSLEER. This CDR3 has 18 residues. The CDR3 protein is CASSQDYSGTGTFYEQYF. CDR3 in DNA: TGCGCCAGCAGCCAAGATTACTCCGGGACAGGGACATTCTACGAGCAGTACTTC.

The genes are TRBV7-9 and TRBJ2-5; 7 positions match TRBD2. CDR3 length: 17 residues. Germline V gives CDR1 SEHNR, CDR2 FQNEAQ (reference sequence). V shed 2 bases and J 0 bases; nucleotides not matched to a gene: 9. The CDR3 reads CASSLTPGLTYQETQYF. DNA of the CDR3: TGTGCCAGCAGCTTAACACCGGGACTAACTTACCAAGAGACCCAGTACTTC. The whole variable domain, filled in from reference TRBV7-9 and TRBJ2-5, reads DTGVSQNPRHKITKRGQNVTFRCDPISEHNRLYWYRQTLGQGPEFLTYFQNEAQLEKSRLLSDRFSAERPKGSFSTLEIQRTEQGDSAMYLCASSLTPGLTYQETQYFGPGTRLLVL.